One T cell receptor (beta chain) is described in this entry. The antigen it recognizes is unknown. Qualities for individual bases were not recorded, and no much larger clone is one base off. This sample was included in a study of T cell responses to AZD1222 COVID-19 vaccine (dated by TCRdb to 2020 to 2023). As for the study more broadly: Because spike-specific TCR depth and breadth did not differ between the two schedules, AZD1222 recipients who got a second dose at roughly 4 weeks were pooled with those who got a second dose at roughly 12 weeks. A total of just over 230 trial participants underwent TCR sequencing, of whom more than 200 had received two doses of AZD1222 and around 25 had received two doses of the MenACWY control vaccine. Trial participants were enrolled by age into 18-55, 56-69 and 70-plus year subgroups, with 148, 28 and 57 TCR-sequenced participants respectively. Beyond this particular receptor, the publication reports: Participants were mostly white British, with more females than males. The authors suggested clonal diversity may have been underestimated. Conclusions about previously exposed vaccinees were limited because only 6 or 7 AZD1222 recipients were SARS-CoV-2 seropositive at baseline. Reportedly, almost half of the unique spike-specific TCRs recognized epitopes lying outside the regions that are mutated in the B.1.351 and B.1.1.7 variants. The 56-69-year group was small, and its depth increase did not reach significance, likely because of low power. Because no samples from the day 14 peak response were available, repertoires could be characterized only after the peak T cell response. A significant rise in spike-specific TCR breadth and depth was observed after two AZD1222 doses relative to day 0 and relative to MenACWY recipients. CD4 TCRs associated with the vaccine covered the entire spike protein, and the dominant responses were in regions 160-218 and 743-854.

Spanning cysteine to phenylalanine, the CDR3 consists of 16 amino acids. Kept here is only the CDR3 DNA, which spans 48 bases and is read in frame from base 1. Trimming takes 6 bases from V and 2 bases from J, and the germline ends sit 20 bases apart. Per the publication, the time point label means: baseline before first vaccination. Vaccinee samples came from UK trials COV001 and COV002, including a single-blind randomized controlled phase 2/3 trial of AZD1222 (ChAdOx1 nCoV-19) in healthy adults. Trial participant PBMC samples were collected at day 0 and day 28 after the second dose for TCRbeta chain sequencing. The CDR3 regions of human TCRbeta chains were analyzed by immunosequencing. On the authors' methods: TCRs in the repertoires were compared against a reference library of SARS-CoV-2-specific TCRs that had been generated with the MIRA antigen-specificity platform. Breadth meant the fraction of unique TCRs that were SARS-CoV-2-associated, whereas depth meant the fraction of total T cells that were SARS-CoV-2-associated. Using the MIRA data, every spike-specific TCR was mapped to the spike region that the TCR reacted to and assigned to either a CD4 or a CD8 class. Log10-transformed breadth and depth values were compared by one-way ANOVA with Sidak's multiple comparisons tests. TCRdb limited this immuneACCESS table to in-frame rearrangements with V and J called. A share of clones is missing; checked studies link under half to unresolved V genes, and the rest is unexplained. The V and J calls and clone size are taken from that table; D and trimming were inferred from the DNA. Counted in this sample were fewer than 100,000 clones; over 75% of them appeared once. Of the sample, about 19% falls within the top ten clones.

The specimen was peripheral blood, collected on day 0 of AZD1222 vaccination. The sequence came from an adult in good health. Recombination joined TRBV23-1 with TRBJ2-7, with a tentative D gene TRBD1 over 6 matching bases. TRBV23-1 is known as an ORF, though its function is uncertain. CDR3 loop: CASRPLGDTRAYEQYF. At the DNA level, the sequence is TGCGCCAGCAGGCCCCTCGGGGACACACGAGCCTACGAGCAGTACTTC.